This TCR beta chain is from a study of shared clonotypes between healthy human individuals. Here immunoSEQ multiplex PCR was the method, and the copy in TCRdb shows in-frame clones only, minus some. The sample lists about 1,500,000 clones, about 96% occurring once. Only Caucasian adults living in Nashville, Tennessee made up the donor group. V gave up 4 bases and J gave up 5 bases; unmatched junction bases: 9. Germline CDR1 WSHSY, CDR2 SAAADI. CDR3 size: 16 residues. Sequencing input: naive CD4+ T cells sorted from blood. Subset denoted: CD45RA+ positively selected. The TCR originated in a man aged 25 to 40 in good health. The rearrangement links TRBV10-2 to TRBJ2-1, with 9 bases aligning to TRBD1. The CDR3 sequence: CASSAFPGQGDNEQFF. CDR3 nucleotide sequence: TGCGCCAGCAGTGCCTTTCCGGGACAGGGAGACAATGAGCAGTTCTTC.